These T cell receptor beta chains were read from a single sample in a study of blood T cell repertoires in COVID-19. TCRdb's table, derived via immunoSEQ multiplex PCR, lists solely in-frame clones and lacks some. Found here are fewer than 500,000 clones, about 85% of them singletons; the top ten hold roughly 2%. The specimen sequenced was PBMCs or T cells enriched from blood (not recorded which). The receptors come from a woman under 30 with acute COVID-19. Both conserved end residues are part of each CDR3.

j_gene	v_gene	CDR3aa
TRBJ2-4	TRBV5-4	CASSLDGLPAGGPVKNIQYF
TRBJ2-7	TRBV18	CASSPATEGHEQYF
TRBJ1-2	TRBV19	CASRRLGQGTSYGYTF
TRBJ2-7	TRBV19	CASSPVGTLSYEQYF
TRBJ2-7	TRBV3-1/TRBV3-2	CASNRLRDRGSRRKYF
TRBJ1-2	TRBV5-1	CASSLVSGIVGTAYGYTF
TRBJ1-2	TRBV7-2	CASSLGADLGYTF
TRBJ1-1	TRBV5-4	CASSPVGESTEAFF
TRBJ2-1	TRBV12-5	CASGRSSGIGGNEQFF
TRBJ2-5	TRBV6-5	CATKTTLETQYF
TRBJ2-7	TRBV18	CASSPRGSGSLGDSGEQYF
TRBJ2-2	TRBV27	CASSLVQGNTGELFF
TRBJ1-2	TRBV19	CATRTGTFVRDGYTF
TRBJ1-2	TRBV4-1	CASSQSDRVGGYTF
TRBJ1-5	TRBV3-1/TRBV3-2	CASSPGAGQPQHF
TRBJ2-3	TRBV28	CATRGQGTQYF
TRBJ1-1	TRBV12-3/TRBV12-4	CASNLEGGAFF
TRBJ1-5	TRBV18	CASSPGENQPQHF
TRBJ1-4	TRBV4-1	CASSQPQGREKLFF
TRBJ1-1	TRBV5-5	CASSFLGTSGGAFF